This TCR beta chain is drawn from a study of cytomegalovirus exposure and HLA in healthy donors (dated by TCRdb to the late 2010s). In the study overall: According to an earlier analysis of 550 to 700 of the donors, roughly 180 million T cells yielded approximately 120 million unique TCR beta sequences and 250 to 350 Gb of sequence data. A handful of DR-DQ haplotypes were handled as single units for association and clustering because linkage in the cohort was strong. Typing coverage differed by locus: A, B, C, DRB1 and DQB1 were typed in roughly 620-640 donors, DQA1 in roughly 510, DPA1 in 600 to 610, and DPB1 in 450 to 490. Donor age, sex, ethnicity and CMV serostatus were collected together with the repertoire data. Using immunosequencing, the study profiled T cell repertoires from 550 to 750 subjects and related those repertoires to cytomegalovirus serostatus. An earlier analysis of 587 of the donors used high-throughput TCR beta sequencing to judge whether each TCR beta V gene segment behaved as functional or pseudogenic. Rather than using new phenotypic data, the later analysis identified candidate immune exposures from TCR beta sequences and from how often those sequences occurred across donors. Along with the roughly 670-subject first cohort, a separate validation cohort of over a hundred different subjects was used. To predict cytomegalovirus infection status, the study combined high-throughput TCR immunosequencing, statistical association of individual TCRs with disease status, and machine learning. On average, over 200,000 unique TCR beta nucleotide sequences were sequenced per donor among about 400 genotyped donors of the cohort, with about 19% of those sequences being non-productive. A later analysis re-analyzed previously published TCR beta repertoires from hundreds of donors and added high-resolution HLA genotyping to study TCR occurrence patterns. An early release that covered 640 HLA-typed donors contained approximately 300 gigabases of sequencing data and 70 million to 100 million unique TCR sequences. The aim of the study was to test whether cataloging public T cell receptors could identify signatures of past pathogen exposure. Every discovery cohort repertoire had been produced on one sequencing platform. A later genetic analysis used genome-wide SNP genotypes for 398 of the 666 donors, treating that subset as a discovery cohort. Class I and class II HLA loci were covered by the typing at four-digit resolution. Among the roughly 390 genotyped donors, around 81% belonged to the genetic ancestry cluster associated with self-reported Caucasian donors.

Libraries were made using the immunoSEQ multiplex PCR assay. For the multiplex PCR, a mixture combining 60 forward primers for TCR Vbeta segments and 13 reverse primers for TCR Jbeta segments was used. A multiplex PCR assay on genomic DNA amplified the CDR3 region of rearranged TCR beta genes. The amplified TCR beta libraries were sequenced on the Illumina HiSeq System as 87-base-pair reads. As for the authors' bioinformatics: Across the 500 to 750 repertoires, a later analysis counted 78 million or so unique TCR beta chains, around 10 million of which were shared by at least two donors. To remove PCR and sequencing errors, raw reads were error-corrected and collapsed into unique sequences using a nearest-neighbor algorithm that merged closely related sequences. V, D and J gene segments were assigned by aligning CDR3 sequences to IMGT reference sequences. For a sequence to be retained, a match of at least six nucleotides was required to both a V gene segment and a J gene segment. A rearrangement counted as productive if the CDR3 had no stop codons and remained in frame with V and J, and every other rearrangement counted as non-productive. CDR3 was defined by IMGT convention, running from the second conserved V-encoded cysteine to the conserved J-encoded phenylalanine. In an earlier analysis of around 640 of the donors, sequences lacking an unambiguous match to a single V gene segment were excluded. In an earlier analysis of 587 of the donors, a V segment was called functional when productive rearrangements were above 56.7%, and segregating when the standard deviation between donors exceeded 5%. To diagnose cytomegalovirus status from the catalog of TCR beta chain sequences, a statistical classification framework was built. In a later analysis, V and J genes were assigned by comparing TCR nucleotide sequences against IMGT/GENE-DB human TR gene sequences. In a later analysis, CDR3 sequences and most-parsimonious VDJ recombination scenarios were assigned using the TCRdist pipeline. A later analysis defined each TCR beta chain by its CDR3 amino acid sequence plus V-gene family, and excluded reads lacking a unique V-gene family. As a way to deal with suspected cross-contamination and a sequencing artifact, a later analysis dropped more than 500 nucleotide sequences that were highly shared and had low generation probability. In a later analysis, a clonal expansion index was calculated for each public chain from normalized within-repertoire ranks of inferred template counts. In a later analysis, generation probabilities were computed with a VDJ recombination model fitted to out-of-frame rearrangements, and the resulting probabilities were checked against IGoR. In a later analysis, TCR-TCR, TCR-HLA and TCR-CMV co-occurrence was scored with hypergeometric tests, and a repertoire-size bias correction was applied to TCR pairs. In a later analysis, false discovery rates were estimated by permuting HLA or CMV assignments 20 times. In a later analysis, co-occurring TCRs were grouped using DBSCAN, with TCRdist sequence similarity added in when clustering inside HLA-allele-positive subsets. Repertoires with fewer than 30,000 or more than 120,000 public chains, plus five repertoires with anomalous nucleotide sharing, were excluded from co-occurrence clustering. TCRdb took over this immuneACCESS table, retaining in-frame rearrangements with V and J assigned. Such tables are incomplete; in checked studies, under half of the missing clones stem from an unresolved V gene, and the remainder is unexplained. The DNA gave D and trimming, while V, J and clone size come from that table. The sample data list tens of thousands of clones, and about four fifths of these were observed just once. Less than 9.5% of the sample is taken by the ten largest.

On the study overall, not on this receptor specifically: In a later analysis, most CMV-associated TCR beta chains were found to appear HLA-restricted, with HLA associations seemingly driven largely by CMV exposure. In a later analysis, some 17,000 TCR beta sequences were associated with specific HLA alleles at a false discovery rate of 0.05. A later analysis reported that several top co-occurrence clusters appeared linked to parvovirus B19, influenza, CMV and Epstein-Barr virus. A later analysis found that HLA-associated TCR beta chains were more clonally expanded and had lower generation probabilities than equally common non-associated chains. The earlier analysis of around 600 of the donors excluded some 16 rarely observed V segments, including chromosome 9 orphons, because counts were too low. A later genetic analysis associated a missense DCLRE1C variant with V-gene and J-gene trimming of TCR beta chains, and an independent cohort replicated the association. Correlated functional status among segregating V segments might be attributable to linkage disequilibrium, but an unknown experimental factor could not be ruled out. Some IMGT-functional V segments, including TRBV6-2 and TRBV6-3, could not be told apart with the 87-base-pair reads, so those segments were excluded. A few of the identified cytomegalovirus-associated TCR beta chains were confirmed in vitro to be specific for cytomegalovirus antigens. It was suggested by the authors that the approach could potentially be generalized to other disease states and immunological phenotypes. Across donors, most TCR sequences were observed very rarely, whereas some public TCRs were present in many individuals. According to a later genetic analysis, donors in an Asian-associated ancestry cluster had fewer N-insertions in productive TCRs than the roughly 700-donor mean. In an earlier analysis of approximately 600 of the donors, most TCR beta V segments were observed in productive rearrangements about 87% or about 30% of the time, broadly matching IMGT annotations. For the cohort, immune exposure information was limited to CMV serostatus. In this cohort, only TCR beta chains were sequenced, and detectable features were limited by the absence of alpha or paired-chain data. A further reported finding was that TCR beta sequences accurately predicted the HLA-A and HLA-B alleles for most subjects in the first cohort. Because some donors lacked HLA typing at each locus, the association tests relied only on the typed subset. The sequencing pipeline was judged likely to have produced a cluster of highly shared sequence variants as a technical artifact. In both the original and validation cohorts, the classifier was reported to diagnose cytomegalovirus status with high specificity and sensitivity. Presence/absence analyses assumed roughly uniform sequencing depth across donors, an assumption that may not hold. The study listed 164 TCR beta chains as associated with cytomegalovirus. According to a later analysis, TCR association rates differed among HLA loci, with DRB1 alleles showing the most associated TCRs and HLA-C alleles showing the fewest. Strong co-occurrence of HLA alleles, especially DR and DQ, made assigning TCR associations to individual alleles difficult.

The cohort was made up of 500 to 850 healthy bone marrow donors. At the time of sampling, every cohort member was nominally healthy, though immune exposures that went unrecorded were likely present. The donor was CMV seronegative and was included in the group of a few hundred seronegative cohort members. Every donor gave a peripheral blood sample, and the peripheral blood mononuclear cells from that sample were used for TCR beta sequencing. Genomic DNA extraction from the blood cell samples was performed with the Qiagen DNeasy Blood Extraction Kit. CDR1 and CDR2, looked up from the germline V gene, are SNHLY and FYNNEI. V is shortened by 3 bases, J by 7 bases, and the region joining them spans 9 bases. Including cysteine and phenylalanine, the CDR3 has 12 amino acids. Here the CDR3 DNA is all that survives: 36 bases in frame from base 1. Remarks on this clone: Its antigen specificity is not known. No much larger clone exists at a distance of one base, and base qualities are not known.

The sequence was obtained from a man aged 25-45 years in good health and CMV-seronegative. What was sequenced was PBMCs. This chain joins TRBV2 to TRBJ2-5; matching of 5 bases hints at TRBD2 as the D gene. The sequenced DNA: TGTGCCAGCAGTGACGAGGGCGGGACCCAGTACTTC. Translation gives CASSDEGGTQYF.